The 16 T cell receptor beta chains below come from one sample, sequenced in a study of blood T cell repertoires in COVID-19. TCRdb's table, derived via immunoSEQ multiplex PCR, lists solely in-frame clones and lacks some. The sample holds 300,000 to 400,000 clones, over 70% seen once. Sequences were obtained from PBMCs or T cells enriched from blood (not recorded which). These receptors were collected from a man younger than 40 who had recovered from COVID-19.

The chain couples TRBV5-1 to TRBJ1-1; a weak D match, TRBD1 (6 bases). Germline lookup yields CDR1 SGHRS and CDR2 YFSETQ. This CDR3 has 14 amino acids. The ends were cut back, 3 bases at V and 5 bases at J, with 14 bases in the middle. CDR3 sequence reads: CASSSSLQGTEAFF. The CDR3 coding sequence is TGCGCCAGCAGCTCTTCCTTGCAGGGGACTGAAGCTTTCTTT.

This clone appeared a few times. This chain joins TRBV2 and TRBJ2-1; 11 nucleotides agree with TRBD2. Trimming at V came to 3 bases and at J to 7 bases, leaving 8 bases not matched to a gene. Germline V lookup: CDR1 SNHLY, CDR2 FYNNEI. This CDR3 has 16 residues. The CDR3 spells CASSDSSGGAGNEQFF. The CDR3 coding sequence is TGTGCCAGCAGTGACAGTAGCGGGGGGGCCGGTAATGAGCAGTTCTTC.

This CDR3 is CASSPSGGETQYF. CDR3 in DNA: TGTGCCAGCTCACCATCCGGGGGAGAGACCCAGTACTTC. The chain employs TRBV18 and TRBJ2-5, with D perhaps TRBD2 (6 bases). Trimming pared 2 bases from V and 4 bases from J, leaving 8 bases between. The CDR3 contains 13 residues. Looked up from germline, CDR1 is KGHSH and CDR2 is LQKENI. Full variable domain (remainder filled in from reference TRBV18 and TRBJ2-5): NAGVMQNPRHLVRRRGQEARLRCSPMKGHSHVYWYRQLPEEGLKFMVYLQKENIIDESGMPKERFSAEFPKEGPSILRIQQVVRGDSAAYFCASSPSGGETQYFGPGTRLLVL.

CDR3 sequence: CASSLGRASGGAPEQFF. CDR3 coding DNA: TGTGCCAGCAGCTTAGGGAGGGCTAGCGGGGGGGCCCCTGAGCAGTTCTTC. V usage is TRBV7-2 and J usage is TRBJ2-1; 12 bases align to TRBD2. Germline CDR1 SGHTA, CDR2 FQGNSA. The CDR3 contains 17 residues. The trim removed 1 base at V and 9 bases at J, leaving 10 bases unmatched.

The chain uses TRBV9 and TRBJ2-3; TRBD1 matches at 7 bases. Germline trimming cut 6 bases from V and 2 bases from J; bases unmatched to any gene: 15. This CDR3 is 17 amino acids long. From germline, CDR1 is SGDLS and CDR2 YYNGEE. CDR3 sequence reads: CASNGEGQGDPTDTQYF. The CDR3 DNA reads as TGTGCCAGCAACGGAGAAGGGCAGGGGGACCCCACAGATACGCAGTATTTT. The variable domain in full, with the rest retrieved from reference TRBV9 and TRBJ2-3, is DSGVTQTPKHLITATGQRVTLRCSPRSGDLSVYWYQQSLDQGLQFLIQYYNGEERAKGNILERFSAQQFPDLHSELNLSSLELGDSALYFCASNGEGQGDPTDTQYFGPGTRLTVL.

This chain links TRBV6-5 with TRBJ2-7, with TRBD1 matching over 12 bases. V trimming: 6 bases; J trimming: 7 bases; junction bases outside the gene matches: 4. From germline, CDR1 is MNHEY and CDR2 SVGAGI. This CDR3 region has 13 residues. The CDR3 DNA reads as TGTGCCAGCAGCTGGGACAGGGGGCAAGAGCAGTACTTC. Its translation: CASSWDRGQEQYF.

This sequence joins TRBV2 and TRBJ2-7, with a possible D match to TRBD1 (6 bases). The CDR3 runs to 16 residues. V lost 4 bases to trimming and J lost 1 base, with 17 bases between them. Germline V CDR1 and CDR2: SNHLY, FYNNEI. The CDR3 region is CASSVQGQGLSYEQYF. CDR3 DNA: TGTGCCAGCAGTGTCCAGGGGCAGGGGCTTTCCTACGAGCAGTACTTC.

This clone was observed a handful of times. This chain connects TRBV19 to TRBJ1-5, with TRBD1 matching over 7 bases. Unmatched junction bases numbered 3, after V lost 5 bases and J lost 5 bases. The length of the CDR3 is 13 residues. CDR1 and CDR2 (germline): LNHDA, SQIVND (reference sequence). CDR3 protein: CASSDRADQPQHF. DNA of the CDR3: TGTGCCAGTAGTGACAGGGCGGATCAGCCCCAGCATTTT. The full variable domain, completed using reference TRBV19 and TRBJ1-5, is DGGITQSPKYLFRKEGQNVTLSCEQNLNHDAMYWYRQDPGQGLRLIYYSQIVNDFQKGDIAEGYSVSREKKESFPLTVTSAQKNPTAFYLCASSDRADQPQHFGDGTRLSIL.

This rearrangement joins TRBV7-3 to TRBJ2-7; D not certain. Deletions cut 5 bases from V and 3 bases from J, with 14 bases between. The CDR3 is made up of 14 amino acids. CDR1 and CDR2 (germline): SGHTA, FQGTGA. The CDR3 sequence is CASSPRVPVYEQYF. The DNA of the CDR3 is TGTGCCAGCAGCCCCCGGGTACCCGTCTACGAGCAGTACTTC.

The V gene is TRBV6-5, the J gene TRBJ2-1, with 11 positions matching TRBD2. V trimming: 8 bases; J trimming: 8 bases; junction bases outside the gene matches: 11. The CDR3 totals 15 residues. Germline lookup yields CDR1 MNHEY and CDR2 SVGAGI. CDR3 amino acids: CASGSIAGGPYEQFF. CDR3 in DNA: TGTGCCAGCGGATCCATAGCGGGGGGGCCTTATGAGCAGTTCTTC.

Remarks on this clone: This specimen includes other DNA sequences encoding the same CDR3. The chain is built from TRBV19 and TRBJ1-5; D remains unclear. V was trimmed by 7 bases and J by 6 bases, leaving 19 bases between them. Per the germline V gene, CDR1 is LNHDA and CDR2 is SQIVND (reference sequence). The CDR3 loop spans 15 amino acids. Here the CDR3 reads CASKKTDPTGQPQHF. The CDR3 DNA reads TGTGCCAGTAAGAAAACCGATCCCACTGGTCAGCCCCAGCATTTT.

The rearrangement uses TRBV27 and TRBJ2-3; the D gene is possibly TRBD2 (6 bases). From germline, CDR1 is MNHEY and CDR2 SMNVEV (reference sequence). The V end was cut by 5 bases, the J end by 3 bases, with 12 bases between. The CDR3 loop spans 14 amino acids. In nucleotides, the CDR3 is TGTGCCAGCAGTGGCGGGATTGAGACAGATACGCAGTATTTT. It specifies CASSGGIETDTQYF.

V usage is TRBV7-9 and J usage is TRBJ1-5; D unclear. V lost 5 bases, J lost 3 bases, and 14 bases lay in between. CDR1 is SEHNR and CDR2 is FQNEAQ in the germline V gene (reference sequence). The CDR3 has 15 residues. CDR3 bases: TGTGCCAGCAGCCGAGGAAGTAATAACAATCAGCCCCAGCATTTT. This encodes CASSRGSNNNQPQHF.

The gene calls are TRBV10-2 and TRBJ2-7; 8 nucleotides match TRBD2. With V trimmed by 3 bases and J by 3 bases, 7 bases remained unmatched. Germline values: CDR1 WSHSY, CDR2 SAAADI. This CDR3 contains 15 residues. The CDR3 region is CASSERLAGRYEQYF. In nucleotides, the CDR3 is TGCGCCAGCAGTGAAAGGTTAGCGGGGCGCTACGAGCAGTACTTC.

Only one count was recorded for this clone. This chain joins TRBV15 and TRBJ1-3, with a possible D match to TRBD1 (6 bases). Trimming removed 0 bases at V and 2 bases at J, with 8 bases between. The CDR3 loop spans 15 amino acids. Germline-derived CDR1 and CDR2 are LNHNV and YYDKDF (reference sequence). CDR3 loop: CATSRDSGAGNTIYF. CDR3 bases: TGTGCCACCAGCAGAGATTCAGGGGCTGGAAACACCATATATTTT. The full variable domain, completed using reference TRBV15 and TRBJ1-3, is DAMVIQNPRYQVTQFGKPVTLSCSQTLNHNVMYWYQQKSSQAPKLLFHYYDKDFNNEADTPDNFQSRRPNTSFCFLDIRSPGLGDTAMYLCATSRDSGAGNTIYFGEGSWLTVV.

This chain links TRBV28 with TRBJ1-1; D unclear. The germline CDR1 and CDR2 sequences are MDHEN and SYDVKM. CDR3 size: 15 residues. V was clipped by 2 bases and J by 2 bases, with 12 bases between them. The DNA of the CDR3 is TGTGCCAGCAGTTTACCCCTTTCTGGCAACACTGAAGCTTTCTTT. Amino acid sequence: CASSLPLSGNTEAFF. Filled out from reference TRBV28 and TRBJ1-1, the complete variable domain reads DVKVTQSSRYLVKRTGEKVFLECVQDMDHENMFWYRQDPGLGLRLIYFSYDVKMKEKGDIPEGYSVSREKKERFSLILESASTNQTSMYLCASSLPLSGNTEAFFGQGTRLTVV.